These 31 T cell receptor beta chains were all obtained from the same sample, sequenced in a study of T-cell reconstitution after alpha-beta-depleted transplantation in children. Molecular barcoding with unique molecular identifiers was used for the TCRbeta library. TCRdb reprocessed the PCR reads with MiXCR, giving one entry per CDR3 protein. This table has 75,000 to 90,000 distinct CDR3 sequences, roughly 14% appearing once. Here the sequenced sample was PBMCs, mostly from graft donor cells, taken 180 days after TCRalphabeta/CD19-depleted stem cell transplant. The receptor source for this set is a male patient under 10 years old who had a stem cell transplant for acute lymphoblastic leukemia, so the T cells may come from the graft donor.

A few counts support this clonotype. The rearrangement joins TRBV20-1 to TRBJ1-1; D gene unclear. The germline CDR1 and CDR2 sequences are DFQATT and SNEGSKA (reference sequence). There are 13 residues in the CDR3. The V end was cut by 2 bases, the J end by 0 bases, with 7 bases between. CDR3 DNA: TGCAGTGCTAGAAGGCCGTTGAACACTGAAGCTTTCTTT. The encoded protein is CSARRPLNTEAFF.

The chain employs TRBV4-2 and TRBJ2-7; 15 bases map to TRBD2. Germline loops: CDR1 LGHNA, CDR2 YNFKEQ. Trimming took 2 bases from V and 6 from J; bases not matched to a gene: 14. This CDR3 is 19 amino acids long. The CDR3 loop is CASSQPIWTSGRAVGEQYF. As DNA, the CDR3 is TGTGCCAGCAGCCAACCTATATGGACTAGCGGGAGGGCCGTCGGCGAGCAGTACTTC.

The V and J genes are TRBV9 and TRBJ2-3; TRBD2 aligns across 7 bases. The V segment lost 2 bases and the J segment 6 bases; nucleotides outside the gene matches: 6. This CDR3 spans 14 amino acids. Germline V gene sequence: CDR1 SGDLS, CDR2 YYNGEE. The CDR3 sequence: CASSVPREGDTQYF. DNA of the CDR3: TGTGCCAGCAGCGTCCCCAGGGAGGGCGATACGCAGTATTTT.

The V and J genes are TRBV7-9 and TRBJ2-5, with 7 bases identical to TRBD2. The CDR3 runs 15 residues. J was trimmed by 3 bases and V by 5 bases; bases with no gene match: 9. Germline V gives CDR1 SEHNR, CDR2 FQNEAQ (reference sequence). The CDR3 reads CASSLSGLTKETQYF. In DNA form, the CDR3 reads TGTGCCAGCAGCCTTAGCGGGCTGACTAAAGAGACCCAGTACTTC. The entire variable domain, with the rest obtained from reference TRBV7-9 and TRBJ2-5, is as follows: DTGVSQNPRHKITKRGQNVTFRCDPISEHNRLYWYRQTLGQGPEFLTYFQNEAQLEKSRLLSDRFSAERPKGSFSTLEIQRTEQGDSAMYLCASSLSGLTKETQYFGPGTRLLVL.

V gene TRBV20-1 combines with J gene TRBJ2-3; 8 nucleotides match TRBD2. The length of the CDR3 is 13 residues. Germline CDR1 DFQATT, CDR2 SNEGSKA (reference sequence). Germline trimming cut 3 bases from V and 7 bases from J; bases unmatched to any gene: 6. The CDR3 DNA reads TGCAGTGCTAGCGGGGGGGCCCGAAATACGCAGTATTTT. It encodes CSASGGARNTQYF.

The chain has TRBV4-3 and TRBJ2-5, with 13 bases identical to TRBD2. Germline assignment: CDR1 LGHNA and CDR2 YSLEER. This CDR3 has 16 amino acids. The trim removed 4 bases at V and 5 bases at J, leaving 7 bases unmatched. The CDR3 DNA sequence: TGCGCCAGCAGCCGCCGACTAGCGGGAGGTTCGGAGACCCAGTACTTC. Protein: CASSRRLAGGSETQYF.

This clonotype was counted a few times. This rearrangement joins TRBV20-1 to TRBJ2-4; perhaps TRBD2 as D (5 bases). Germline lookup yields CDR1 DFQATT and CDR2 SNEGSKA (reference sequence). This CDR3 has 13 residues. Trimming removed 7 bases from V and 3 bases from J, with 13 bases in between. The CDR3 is CSVLGIFKNIQYF. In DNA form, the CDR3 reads TGCAGTGTCCTCGGGATATTCAAAAACATTCAGTACTTC.

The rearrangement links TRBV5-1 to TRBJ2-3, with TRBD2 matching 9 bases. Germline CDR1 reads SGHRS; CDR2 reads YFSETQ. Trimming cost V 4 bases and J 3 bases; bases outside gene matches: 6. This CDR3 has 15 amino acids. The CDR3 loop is CASSLAGLRTDTQYF. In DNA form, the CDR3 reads TGCGCCAGCAGCCTAGCGGGACTTAGAACAGATACGCAGTATTTT.

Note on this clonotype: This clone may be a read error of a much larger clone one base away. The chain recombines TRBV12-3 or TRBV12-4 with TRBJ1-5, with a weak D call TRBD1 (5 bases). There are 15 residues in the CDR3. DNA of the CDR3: TGTGCCAGCAGAACAGGCGGGTGGGGCAATCAGCCCCCGCATTTT. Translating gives CASRTGGWGNQPPHF.

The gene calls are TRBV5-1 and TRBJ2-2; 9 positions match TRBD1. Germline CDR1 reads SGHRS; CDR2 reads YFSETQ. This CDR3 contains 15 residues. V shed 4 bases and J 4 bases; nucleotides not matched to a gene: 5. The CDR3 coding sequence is TGCGCCAGCAGCACCGGGGACAGGGCCACCGGGGAGCTGTTTTTT. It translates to CASSTGDRATGELFF. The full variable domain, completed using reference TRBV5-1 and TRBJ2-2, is KAGVTQTPRYLIKTRGQQVTLSCSPISGHRSVSWYQQTPGQGLQFLFEYFSETQRNKGNFPGRFSGRQFSNSRSEMNVSTLELGDSALYLCASSTGDRATGELFFGEGSRLTVL.

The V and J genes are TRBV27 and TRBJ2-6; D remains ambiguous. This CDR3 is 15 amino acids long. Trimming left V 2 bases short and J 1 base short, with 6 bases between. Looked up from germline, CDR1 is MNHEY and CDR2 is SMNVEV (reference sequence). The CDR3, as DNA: TGTGCCAGCAGTTTAGGTTGGTCTGGGGCCAACGTCCTGACTTTC. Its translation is CASSLGWSGANVLTF. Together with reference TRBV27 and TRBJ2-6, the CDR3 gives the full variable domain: EAQVTQNPRYLITVTGKKLTVTCSQNMNHEYMSWYRQDPGLGLRQIYYSMNVEVTDKGDVPEGYKVSRKEKRNFPLILESPSPNQTSLYFCASSLGWSGANVLTFGAGSRLTVL.

The chain's CDR3 is CASSLRHTYEQYF. CDR3 coding DNA: TGTGCCAGCTCACTTCGACATACCTACGAGCAGTACTTC. V is TRBV18 and J is TRBJ2-7; D is unresolved. CDR3 size: 13 residues. Trimming removed 4 bases at V and 2 bases at J, with 9 bases between. CDR1 is KGHSH, CDR2 LQKENI, per germline.

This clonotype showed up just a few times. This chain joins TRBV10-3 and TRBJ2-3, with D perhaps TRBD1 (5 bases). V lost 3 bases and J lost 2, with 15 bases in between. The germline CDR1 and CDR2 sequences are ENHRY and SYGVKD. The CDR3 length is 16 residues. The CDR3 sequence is CAISDYGQGPTDTQYF. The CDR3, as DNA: TGTGCCATCAGTGATTATGGGCAGGGCCCCACAGATACGCAGTATTTT.

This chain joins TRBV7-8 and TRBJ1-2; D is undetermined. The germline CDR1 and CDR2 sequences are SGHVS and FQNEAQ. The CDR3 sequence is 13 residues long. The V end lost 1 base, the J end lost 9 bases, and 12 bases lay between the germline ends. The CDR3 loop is CASSLGSSSSYTF. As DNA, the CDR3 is TGTGCCAGCAGCTTAGGGTCCTCGAGCAGCTACACCTTC. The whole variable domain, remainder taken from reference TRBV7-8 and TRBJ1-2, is GAGVSQSPRYKVAKRGQDVALRCDPISGHVSLFWYQQALGQGPEFLTYFQNEAQLDKSGLPSDRFFAERPEGSVSTLKIQRTQQEDSAVYLCASSLGSSSSYTFGSGTRLTVV.

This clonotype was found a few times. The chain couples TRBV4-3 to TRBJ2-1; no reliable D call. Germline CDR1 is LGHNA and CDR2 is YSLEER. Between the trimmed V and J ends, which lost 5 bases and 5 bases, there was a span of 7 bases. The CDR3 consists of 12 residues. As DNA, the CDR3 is TGCGCCAGCAGCATTTCCCACAATGAGCAGTTCTTC. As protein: CASSISHNEQFF.

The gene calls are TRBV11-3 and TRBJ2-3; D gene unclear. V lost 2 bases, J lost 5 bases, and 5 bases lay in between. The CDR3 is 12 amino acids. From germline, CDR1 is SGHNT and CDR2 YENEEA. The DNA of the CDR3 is TGTGCCAGCAGCTTACAGAGAGATACGCAGTATTTT. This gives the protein CASSLQRDTQYF.

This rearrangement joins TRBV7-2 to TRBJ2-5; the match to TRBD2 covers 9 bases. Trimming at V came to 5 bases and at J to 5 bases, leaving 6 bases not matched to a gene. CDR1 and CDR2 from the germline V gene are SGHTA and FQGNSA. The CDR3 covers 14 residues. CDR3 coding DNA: TGTGCCAGCAGCCCCCGCGGGAGGGGGGAGACCCAGTACTTC. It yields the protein CASSPRGRGETQYF.

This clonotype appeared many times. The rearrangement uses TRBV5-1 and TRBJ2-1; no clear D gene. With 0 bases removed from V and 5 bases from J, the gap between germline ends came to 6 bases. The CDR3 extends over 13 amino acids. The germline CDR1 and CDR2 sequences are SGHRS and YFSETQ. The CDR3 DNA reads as TGCGCCAGCAGCTTGGTATGGCACAATGAGCAGTTCTTC. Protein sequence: CASSLVWHNEQFF.

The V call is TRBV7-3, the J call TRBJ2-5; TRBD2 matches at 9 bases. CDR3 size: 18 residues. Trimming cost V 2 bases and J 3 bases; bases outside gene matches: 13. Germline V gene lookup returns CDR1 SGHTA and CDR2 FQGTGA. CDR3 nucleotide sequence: TGTGCCAGCAGCTTACGGGGTCCGTTAGCGGGAGTAAAAGAGACCCAGTACTTC. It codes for CASSLRGPLAGVKETQYF.

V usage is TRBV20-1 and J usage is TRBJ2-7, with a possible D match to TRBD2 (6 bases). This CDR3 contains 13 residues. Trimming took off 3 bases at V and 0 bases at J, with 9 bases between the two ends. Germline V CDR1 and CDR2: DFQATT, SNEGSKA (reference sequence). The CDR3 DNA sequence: TGCAGTGCTAGTCGGGGGAGCTCCTACGAGCAGTACTTC. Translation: CSASRGSSYEQYF.

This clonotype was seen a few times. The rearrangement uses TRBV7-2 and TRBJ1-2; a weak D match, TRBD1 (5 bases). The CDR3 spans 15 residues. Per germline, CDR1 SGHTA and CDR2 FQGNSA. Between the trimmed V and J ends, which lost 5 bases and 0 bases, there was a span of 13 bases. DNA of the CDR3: TGTGCCAGCAGCATGGCGGGGGGAGCTAACTATGGCTACACCTTC. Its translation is CASSMAGGANYGYTF.

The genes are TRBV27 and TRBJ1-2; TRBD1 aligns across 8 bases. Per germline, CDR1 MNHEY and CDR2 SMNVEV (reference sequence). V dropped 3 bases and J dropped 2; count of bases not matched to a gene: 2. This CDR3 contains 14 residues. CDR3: CASSFRGPNYGYTF. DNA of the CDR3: TGTGCCAGCAGTTTCAGGGGGCCGAACTATGGCTACACCTTC.

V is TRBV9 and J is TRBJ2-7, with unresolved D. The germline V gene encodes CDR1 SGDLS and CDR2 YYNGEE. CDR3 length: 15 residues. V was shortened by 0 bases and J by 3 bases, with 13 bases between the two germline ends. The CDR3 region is CASSVEASLLYEQYF. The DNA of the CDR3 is TGTGCCAGCAGCGTAGAGGCCAGTCTCCTCTACGAGCAGTACTTC.

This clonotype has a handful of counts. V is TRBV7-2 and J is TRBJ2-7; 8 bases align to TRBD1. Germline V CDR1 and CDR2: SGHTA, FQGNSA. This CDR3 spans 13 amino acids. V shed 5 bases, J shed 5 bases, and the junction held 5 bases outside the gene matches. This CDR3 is CASSRTGNHEQYF. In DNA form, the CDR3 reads TGTGCCAGCAGCAGGACAGGGAACCACGAGCAGTACTTC.

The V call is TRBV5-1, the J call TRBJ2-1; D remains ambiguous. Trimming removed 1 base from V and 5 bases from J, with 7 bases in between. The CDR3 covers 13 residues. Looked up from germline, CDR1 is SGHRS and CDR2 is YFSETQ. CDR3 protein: CASSLSLNNEQFF. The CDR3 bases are TGCGCCAGCAGCTTGTCTCTAAACAATGAGCAGTTCTTC.

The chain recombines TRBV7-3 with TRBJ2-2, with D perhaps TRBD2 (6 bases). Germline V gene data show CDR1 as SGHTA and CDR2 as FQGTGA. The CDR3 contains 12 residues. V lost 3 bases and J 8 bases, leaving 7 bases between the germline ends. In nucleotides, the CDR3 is TGTGCCAGCAGCTTCGGGGGAGGGGAGCTGTTTTTT. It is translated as CASSFGGGELFF. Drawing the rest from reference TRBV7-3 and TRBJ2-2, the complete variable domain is GAGVSQTPSNKVTEKGKYVELRCDPISGHTALYWYRQSLGQGPEFLIYFQGTGAADDSGLPNDRFFAVRPEGSVSTLKIQRTERGDSAVYLCASSFGGGELFFGEGSRLTVL.

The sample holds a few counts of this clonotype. CDR3 protein: CSVEDVEKSSYEQYF. The CDR3 DNA follows: TGCAGCGTTGAAGATGTGGAGAAAAGCTCCTACGAGCAGTACTTC. The chain links TRBV29-1 to TRBJ2-7; D gene uncertain. V shed 0 bases and J shed 0 bases, with 12 bases lying between them. Germline V gene lookup returns CDR1 SQVTM and CDR2 ANQGSEA. The CDR3 consists of 15 residues.

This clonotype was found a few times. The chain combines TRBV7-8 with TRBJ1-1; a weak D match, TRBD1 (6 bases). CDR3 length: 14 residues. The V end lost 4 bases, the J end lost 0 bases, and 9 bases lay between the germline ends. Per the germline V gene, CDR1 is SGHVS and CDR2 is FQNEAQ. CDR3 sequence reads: CASSSRGVNTEAFF. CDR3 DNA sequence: TGTGCCAGCAGCTCTAGGGGGGTGAACACTGAAGCTTTCTTT.

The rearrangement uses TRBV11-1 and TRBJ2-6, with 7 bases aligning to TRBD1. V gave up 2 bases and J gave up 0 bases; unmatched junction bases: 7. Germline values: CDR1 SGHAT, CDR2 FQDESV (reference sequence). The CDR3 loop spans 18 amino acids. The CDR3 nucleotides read TGTGCCAGCAGCTTATTTGGACAGGCGAGCTCTGGGGCCAACGTCCTGACTTTC. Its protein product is CASSLFGQASSGANVLTF.

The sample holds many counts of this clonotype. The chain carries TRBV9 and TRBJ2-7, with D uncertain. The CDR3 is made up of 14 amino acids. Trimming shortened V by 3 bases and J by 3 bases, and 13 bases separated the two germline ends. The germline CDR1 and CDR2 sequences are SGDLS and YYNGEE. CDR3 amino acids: CASSALLGSYEQYF. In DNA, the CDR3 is TGTGCCAGCAGCGCCTTACTGGGCAGCTACGAGCAGTACTTC.

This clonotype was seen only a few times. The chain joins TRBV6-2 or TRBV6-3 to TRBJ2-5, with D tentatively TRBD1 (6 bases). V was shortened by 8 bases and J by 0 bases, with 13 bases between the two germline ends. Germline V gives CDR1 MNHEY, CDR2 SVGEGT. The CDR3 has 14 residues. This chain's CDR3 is CASEQGRYQETQYF. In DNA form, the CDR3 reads TGTGCCAGCGAACAGGGCCGGTACCAAGAGACCCAGTACTTC.